These T cell receptor beta chains were read from a single sample in a study of graft-versus-host responses after intestinal transplantation. For these receptors, no antigen is known. Using immunoSEQ multiplex PCR, the repertoire was profiled, and TCRdb retains in-frame clones only, with some absent. The table lists over 90,000 clones, 93% of them singletons. The sample was unstimulated CD8+ T cells sorted from spleen or lymph node cells, taken before intestinal transplant. These receptors originate from a human donor who received an intestinal transplant. The CDR3 runs from the conserved cysteine through the conserved F or W. The D gene is left open where the match is weak. The size entry is marked missing in some rows and otherwise reads once, few, many or a size class.

clone_size: NA
d_call: TRBD1
j_call: TRBJ2-5
v_call: TRBV5-1
cdr3_aa: CASSSGDRGEETQYF
cdr3_nt: TGCGCCAGCAGCTCGGGGGACAGGGGAGAAGAGACCCAGTACTTC

clone_size: once
d_call: TRBD1
j_call: TRBJ1-5
v_call: TRBV4-2
cdr3_aa: CASSPQRIGQGAIYSNQPQHF
cdr3_nt: TGTGCCAGCAGCCCTCAAAGGATAGGACAGGGGGCTATTTATAGCAATCAGCCCCAGCATTTT

clone_size: NA
d_call: NA
j_call: TRBJ2-5
v_call: TRBV11-3
cdr3_aa: CASSWGRKKETQYF
cdr3_nt: TGTGCCAGCAGCTGGGGACGCAAAAAAGAGACCCAGTACTTC

clone_size: NA
d_call: NA
j_call: TRBJ2-5
v_call: TRBV4-1
cdr3_aa: CASSPPMGGSETQYF
cdr3_nt: TGCGCCAGCAGCCCCCCGATGGGCGGTTCAGAGACCCAGTACTTC

clone_size: NA
d_call: TRBD2
j_call: TRBJ2-1
v_call: TRBV4-1
cdr3_aa: CASSQDTIPGGVGNEQFF
cdr3_nt: TGCGCCAGCAGCCAAGATACTATACCCGGGGGGGTGGGCAATGAGCAGTTCTTC

clone_size: NA
d_call: NA
j_call: TRBJ1-1
v_call: TRBV6-5
cdr3_aa: CASSGDNWNTEAFF
cdr3_nt: TGTGCCAGCAGTGGGGACAACTGGAACACTGAAGCTTTCTTT

clone_size: NA
d_call: NA
j_call: TRBJ2-3
v_call: TRBV4-1
cdr3_aa: CASSQGSGGYTDTQYF
cdr3_nt: TGCGCCAGCAGCCAAGGCTCGGGCGGCTACACAGATACGCAGTATTTT

clone_size: NA
d_call: NA
j_call: TRBJ2-5
v_call: TRBV4-1
cdr3_aa: CASSQGISQETQYF
cdr3_nt: TGCGCCAGCAGCCAAGGAATCTCCCAAGAGACCCAGTACTTC

clone_size: NA
d_call: NA
j_call: TRBJ2-3
v_call: TRBV7-9
cdr3_aa: CASSLITDTQYF
cdr3_nt: TGTGCCAGCAGCTTAATTACAGATACGCAGTATTTT

clone_size: NA
d_call: TRBD2
j_call: TRBJ2-5
v_call: TRBV15
cdr3_aa: CATSGLGAGASYQETQYF
cdr3_nt: TGTGCCACCAGCGGGTTGGGAGCGGGGGCCTCGTACCAAGAGACCCAGTACTTC

clone_size: NA
d_call: TRBD2
j_call: TRBJ2-7
v_call: TRBV7-6
cdr3_aa: CASSLGGRSYEQYF
cdr3_nt: TGTGCCAGCAGTCTGGGGGGGAGGTCCTACGAGCAGTACTTC